The rows below give T cell receptor beta chains drawn from one sample of a study of cytomegalovirus exposure and HLA in healthy donors. Here immunoSEQ multiplex PCR was the method, and the copy in TCRdb shows in-frame clones only, minus some. The sample records 350,000 or so clones, roughly 85% being singletons. The sequenced sample consisted of PBMCs. The receptors stem from a woman aged 18-29 years in good health and CMV-seronegative. CDR3s include the opening cysteine and the closing phenylalanine or tryptophan. A D gene is named only where the DNA matches it firmly. Size tells how often a clone was seen (once, few, many) or the class of an expanded clone, and some rows leave it out.

clone size	V gene	D gene	J gene	CDR3 protein	CDR3 DNA
NA	TRBV19	NA	TRBJ2-3	CASSIPYYPGMSDTQYF	TGTGCCAGTAGTATCCCCTATTACCCAGGGATGTCAGATACGCAGTATTTT
NA	TRBV9	NA	TRBJ2-1	CASSVAHTSRGWNEQFF	TGTGCCAGCAGCGTAGCCCATACTTCCCGGGGGTGGAATGAGCAGTTCTTC
NA	TRBV7-8	TRBD2	TRBJ2-7	CASSFEPGLEGYEQYF	TGTGCCAGCAGCTTCGAACCGGGACTAGAGGGTTACGAGCAGTACTTC
NA	TRBV7-2	NA	TRBJ2-2	CAGASVVTGELFF	TGTGCCGGGGCCTCGGTCGTTACCGGGGAGCTGTTTTTT
once	TRBV9	NA	TRBJ2-2	CASNGGRDTGELFF	TGTGCCAGCAACGGCGGGCGTGACACCGGGGAGCTGTTTTTT
NA	TRBV2	NA	TRBJ1-1	CASSEVQGMNTEAFF	TGTGCCAGCAGTGAGGTGCAGGGGATGAACACTGAAGCTTTCTTT
NA	TRBV27	NA	TRBJ2-1	CASSRDAQGRRYNEQFF	TGTGCCAGCAGTCGAGATGCCCAGGGCAGGCGTTACAATGAGCAGTTCTTC
NA	TRBV7-6	TRBD1	TRBJ1-5	CASSQRSGQAQPQHF	TGTGCCAGCAGCCAAAGATCGGGACAGGCACAGCCCCAGCATTTT
NA	TRBV5-6	NA	TRBJ2-1	CASSLSNEQFF	TGTGCCAGCAGCTTGTCAAATGAGCAGTTCTTC
NA	TRBV4-1	NA	TRBJ2-3	CASSRGESTDTQYF	TGCGCCAGCAGCCGGGGGGAATCCACAGATACGCAGTATTTT
NA	TRBV7-3	TRBD2	TRBJ2-2	CASSLAANTGELFF	TGTGCCAGCAGCCTAGCGGCGAACACCGGGGAGCTGTTTTTT
once	TRBV7-9	NA	TRBJ2-6	CASSAGVSGANVLTF	TGTGCCAGCAGCGCAGGGGTATCCGGGGCCAACGTCCTGACTTTC
NA	TRBV7-9	NA	TRBJ1-4	CASSSDRPGGSNEKLFF	TGTGCCAGCAGCTCCGACAGGCCGGGGGGCTCTAATGAAAAACTGTTTTTT
once	TRBV4-2	TRBD2	TRBJ2-3	CASSQEWRGRPGDTQYF	TGTGCCAGCAGCCAAGAGTGGCGCGGGAGGCCCGGAGATACGCAGTATTTT
NA	TRBV28	NA	TRBJ1-5	CASSPTYPGARMPQHF	TGTGCCAGCAGTCCGACGTACCCGGGAGCAAGAATGCCCCAGCATTTT
NA	TRBV15	TRBD1	TRBJ2-5	CATQVGQRREETQYF	TGTGCCACTCAGGTGGGACAGCGACGGGAAGAGACCCAGTACTTC
NA	TRBV27	NA	TRBJ1-3	CASSPDFAGHPTGNTIYF	TGTGCCAGCAGTCCCGACTTCGCCGGCCATCCGACTGGAAACACCATATATTTT